Presented here are 8 T cell receptor beta chains from one specimen sequenced in a study of a mutant IDH1 vaccine in newly diagnosed glioma. Described time point: week 23, last vaccination. Vaccinated patients received 300 ug of mutant IDH1 20-mer peptide per dose, with topical imiquimod. Produced via immunoSEQ multiplex PCR; TCRdb's table is partial and in-frame only. The sample shows 40,000 to 45,000 clones, around 84% of them seen only once. These TCRs' antigens remain unknown. Specimen: PBMCs, collected from a glioma patient whose treatment included an IDH1 peptide vaccine. These receptors originate from a woman under 30 with glioma. Some clones in this sample may be carry-over from other donors' samples.

CDR3 nucleotide sequence: TGCAGCGCCCGGACAGGGACGGGTGGCTACACCTTC. Amino acids: CSARTGTGGYTF. The chain couples TRBV29-1 to TRBJ1-2; TRBD1 matches 8 bases. The germline CDR1 and CDR2 sequences are SQVTM and ANQGSEA. The CDR3 covers 12 residues. V lost 7 bases to trimming and J lost 7 bases; unmatched junction nucleotides: 8.

The chain links TRBV9 to TRBJ2-2; no firm D call. The CDR3 contains 12 residues. In germline, CDR1 is SGDLS, CDR2 YYNGEE. The V and J ends lost 0 bases and 11 bases respectively, with 8 bases between them. CDR3 amino acids: CASSVDVGELFF. The CDR3 DNA reads TGTGCCAGCAGCGTAGACGTGGGCGAGCTGTTTTTT.

This chain joins TRBV5-1 and TRBJ1-1; D remains ambiguous. Per the germline V gene, CDR1 is SGHRS and CDR2 is YFSETQ. The V end was cut by 0 bases, the J end by 1 base, with 7 bases between. This CDR3 comprises 14 residues. Written as DNA, the CDR3 is TGCGCCAGCAGCTTGGCCCCAGGGAACACTGAAGCTTTCTTT. This sequence encodes CASSLAPGNTEAFF.

The rearrangement uses TRBV20-1 and TRBJ2-5; D possibly uses TRBD1 or TRBD2 (5 bases each). Germline CDR1 and CDR2: DFQATT and SNEGSKA (reference sequence). The CDR3 runs 10 residues. CDR3 coding DNA: TGCAGGGCATGCCGGGGACCCCAGTACTTC. Translation gives CRACRGPQYF.

The chain is built from TRBV5-1 and TRBJ2-1; 9 positions agree with TRBD1. The CDR3 spans 15 residues. The germline V gene has CDR1 SGHRS and CDR2 YFSETQ. Trimming cost V 0 bases and J 4 bases; bases outside gene matches: 2. Here the CDR3 reads CASSLGDRDYNEQFF. The CDR3 DNA sequence: TGCGCCAGCAGCTTGGGGGACAGGGATTACAATGAGCAGTTCTTC. Full variable domain (remainder filled in from reference TRBV5-1 and TRBJ2-1): KAGVTQTPRYLIKTRGQQVTLSCSPISGHRSVSWYQQTPGQGLQFLFEYFSETQRNKGNFPGRFSGRQFSNSRSEMNVSTLELGDSALYLCASSLGDRDYNEQFFGPGTRLTVL.

This chain links TRBV29-1 with TRBJ2-7; no definite D call. The ends were cut back, 3 bases at V and 0 bases at J, with 9 bases in the middle. This CDR3 is 13 amino acids long. Germline CDR1 reads SQVTM; CDR2 reads ANQGSEA. The CDR3 sequence: CSVESGNSYEQYF. The CDR3 DNA follows: TGCAGCGTTGAGTCAGGCAACTCCTACGAGCAGTACTTC.

CDR3 sequence: CASSVKPMNTEAFF. Written as DNA, the CDR3 is TGTGCCAGCAGCGTCAAGCCTATGAACACTGAAGCTTTCTTT. The chain recombines TRBV9 with TRBJ1-1; unclear D gene. Germline V gene data show CDR1 as SGDLS and CDR2 as YYNGEE. The ends were cut back, 2 bases at V and 0 bases at J, with 8 bases in the middle. The CDR3 runs 14 residues. Full variable domain (missing parts from reference TRBV9 and TRBJ1-1): DSGVTQTPKHLITATGQRVTLRCSPRSGDLSVYWYQQSLDQGLQFLIQYYNGEERAKGNILERFSAQQFPDLHSELNLSSLELGDSALYFCASSVKPMNTEAFFGQGTRLTVV.

This sequence joins TRBV6-6 and TRBJ2-7; a weak D match, TRBD2 (6 bases). Germline loops: CDR1 MNHNY, CDR2 SVGAGI (reference sequence). The length of the CDR3 is 12 residues. V was pared by 6 bases and J by 3 bases, with 9 bases between. CDR3: CASSLEGYEQYF. For the CDR3, the DNA is TGTGCCAGCAGCCTGGAGGGCTACGAGCAGTACTTC.